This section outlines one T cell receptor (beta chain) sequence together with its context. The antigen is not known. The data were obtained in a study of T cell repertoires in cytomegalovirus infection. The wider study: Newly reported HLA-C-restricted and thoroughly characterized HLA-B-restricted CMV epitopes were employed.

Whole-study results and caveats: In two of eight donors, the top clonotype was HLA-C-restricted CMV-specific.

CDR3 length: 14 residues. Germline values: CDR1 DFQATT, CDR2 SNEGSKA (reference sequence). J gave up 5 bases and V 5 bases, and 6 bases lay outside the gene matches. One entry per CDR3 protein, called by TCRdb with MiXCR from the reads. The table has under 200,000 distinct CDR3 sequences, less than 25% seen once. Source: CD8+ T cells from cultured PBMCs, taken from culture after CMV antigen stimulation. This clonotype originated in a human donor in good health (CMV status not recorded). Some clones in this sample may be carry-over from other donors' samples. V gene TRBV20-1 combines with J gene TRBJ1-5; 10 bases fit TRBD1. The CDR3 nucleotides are TGCAGTGCTGAGAGGGACAGGGGCCATCAGCCCCAGCATTTT. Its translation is CSAERDRGHQPQHF.